Listed here are 3 T cell receptor beta chains from one sample, sequenced in a study of control samples from healthy donors and cancer patients. The assay was immunoSEQ multiplex PCR, and TCRdb's table has in-frame clones only and misses some. The table shows approximately 110,000 clones, with roughly nine tenths occurring only once. Sequenced sample: blood. These receptors were obtained from a woman under 30 in good health.

The chain employs TRBV6-5 and TRBJ1-3; D is unclear. V was clipped by 8 bases and J by 9 bases, with 23 bases between them. This CDR3 contains 15 residues. Germline values: CDR1 MNHEY, CDR2 SVGAGI. In DNA form, the CDR3 reads TGTGCCAGCTCAGTCGGTCCTCAATCCTGGGGCACCATATATTTT. It translates to CASSVGPQSWGTIYF.

J is TRBJ2-3 and V is TRBV6-4, with D possibly called TRBD1 or TRBD2 (7 bases each). The CDR3 is made up of 15 amino acids. Germline V gene sequence: CDR1 MRHNA, CDR2 SNTAGT. With 5 bases removed from V and 4 bases from J, the gap between germline ends came to 16 bases. This CDR3 is CASSPRGGAADTQYF. The CDR3 DNA sequence: TGTGCCAGCAGTCCCAGGGGGGGGGCCGCAGATACGCAGTATTTT.

The chain combines TRBV5-1 with TRBJ2-6, with 14 bases lining up with TRBD2. Germline V gene sequence: CDR1 SGHRS, CDR2 YFSETQ. CDR3 size: 18 residues. V gave up 3 bases and J gave up 4 bases; unmatched junction bases: 6. Here the CDR3 DNA reads TGCGCCAGCAGCTCATGGACTAGCGGGAGGCCCGGGGCCAACGTCCTGACTTTC. It specifies CASSSWTSGRPGANVLTF.